This T cell receptor beta chain was sequenced during a study of blood T cell dynamics during melanoma immunotherapy. The study, taken as a whole, reports: Whether repertoire-driving clones were melanoma-specific could not be determined. PBMC repertoires of eventual disease-control patients split at W3 into clonality or diversity gains.

The germline CDR1 and CDR2 sequences are SGHVS and FNYEAQ. The CDR3 loop spans 17 amino acids. Trimming left V 1 base short and J 0 bases short, with 12 bases between. TCRdb's copy holds only in-frame clones and misses some; the assay was immunoSEQ multiplex PCR. Of around 16,000 clones in the sample, roughly nine tenths were seen once. For this clone: Its antigen is undetermined.

Documented time point: pre-treatment baseline. No patient had earlier systemic cancer treatment, concurrent immunosuppressants, or another active cancer. The source is a human donor with melanoma. This specimen was blood, taken from a patient treated with checkpoint blockade. This chain uses TRBV7-6 with TRBJ2-2; D might be TRBD2 (6 bases). The CDR3 sequence: CASSLGYGGSNTGELFF. In nucleotides, the CDR3 is TGTGCCAGCAGCTTAGGGTACGGGGGTTCGAACACCGGGGAGCTGTTTTTT.